These 27 T cell receptor beta chains originate from one sample sequenced in a study of T cells in Graves' hyperthyroidism and ophthalmopathy. From RNA transcripts, TCR beta CDR3 regions were amplified. The study used the HTBI primer set for a first-round RT-PCR of the TCR CDR3. TCRdb redid the calling of the multiplex PCR reads with MiXCR, one entry per CDR3 protein. Among roughly 550,000 distinct CDR3 sequences, about 16% were seen once, and the ten largest hold around 32%. Sequencing used blood. These receptors were obtained from a woman in her thirties with Graves' ophthalmopathy.

In its sample, this clonotype was seen a few times. Written as DNA, the CDR3 is TGTGCCAGCGAAGATGGGGGCGGAACCTACGAGCAGTACTTC. Amino acids: CASEDGGGTYEQYF. The chain links TRBV28 to TRBJ2-7, with D tentatively TRBD1 (6 bases). The CDR3 covers 14 residues. Germline CDR1 MDHEN, CDR2 SYDVKM. The ends were cut back, 8 bases at V and 2 bases at J, with 16 bases in the middle.

This clonotype was counted many times. The chain recombines TRBV28 with TRBJ2-7; D ambiguous. Germline lookup yields CDR1 MDHEN and CDR2 SYDVKM. This CDR3 contains 14 residues. Trimming shortened V by 5 bases and J by 0 bases, and 11 bases separated the two germline ends. As DNA, the CDR3 is TGTGCCAGCAGTGCGGACCAGGCCTCCTACGAGCAGTACTTC. It encodes CASSADQASYEQYF.

This clonotype was counted many times. The rearrangement uses TRBV12-3 or TRBV12-4 and TRBJ2-7; D remains ambiguous. The V end was cut by 5 bases, the J end by 5 bases, with 28 bases between. This CDR3 is built from 18 residues. The CDR3 loop is CASSAILADKPKPHEQYF. Here the CDR3 DNA reads TGTGCCAGCAGTGCTATTTTAGCAGATAAACCAAAACCCCACGAGCAGTACTTC.

This clonotype was seen ten or more times. The chain links TRBV7-9 to TRBJ2-1; TRBD2 is a possible D gene (7 bases). Trimming stripped 5 bases from V and 6 bases from J, with 17 bases between. The CDR3 consists of 15 residues. The germline CDR1 and CDR2 sequences are SEHNR and FQNEAQ (reference sequence). This CDR3 is CASSPGLGGSNEQFF. The CDR3 DNA reads as TGTGCCAGCAGCCCCGGACTAGGGGGATCCAATGAGCAGTTCTTC.

This clonotype has just a few counts. The V gene is TRBV6-2 or TRBV6-3, the J gene TRBJ2-2; D perhaps matches TRBD2 (6 bases). The CDR3 spans 13 residues. V lost 8 bases to trimming and J lost 2 bases, with 9 bases between them. The germline gives CDR1 MNHEY, CDR2 SVGEGT. The CDR3: CASWEVNTGELFF. CDR3 nucleotides: TGTGCCAGCTGGGAGGTTAACACCGGGGAGCTGTTTTTT.

In regard to this clonotype: A read error may account for a junction end that differs from germline. The chain carries TRBV7-3 and TRBJ2-4; D call uncertain. Germline values: CDR1 SGHTA, CDR2 FQGTGA. The CDR3 totals 13 residues. This chain's CDR3 is CASNLSGQNIQYF. CDR3 nucleotide sequence: TGTGCCAGCAACTTATCTGGCCAAAACATTCAGTACTTC.

The table lists this clonotype with a few counts. This sequence may be a read error, since a much larger clone differs from it by one base. This rearrangement joins TRBV9 to TRBJ2-6, with D unresolved. V was trimmed by 0 bases and J by 2 bases, leaving 0 bases between them. The CDR3 is 13 amino acids. Germline V gives CDR1 SGDLS, CDR2 YYNGEE. DNA of the CDR3: TGTGCCAGCAGCGTAGCTGGGGCCAACGTCCTGACTTTC. Its translation: CASSVAGANVLTF.

This rearrangement joins TRBV6-2 or TRBV6-3 to TRBJ2-3; the D gene is possibly TRBD2 (5 bases). Per germline, CDR1 MNHEY and CDR2 SVGEGT. V was trimmed by 6 bases and J by 3 bases, leaving 16 bases between them. CDR3 length equals 15 residues. In DNA, the CDR3 is TGTGCCAGCAGAAAGATTGCCCGGGGAACAGATACGCAGTATTTT. Protein sequence: CASRKIARGTDTQYF.

At least ten counts were recorded for this clonotype. The rearrangement joins TRBV20-1 to TRBJ1-2; D is possibly TRBD1 (5 bases). The CDR3 covers 12 residues. V was trimmed by 4 bases and J by 5 bases, leaving 11 bases between them. CDR1 is DFQATT, CDR2 SNEGSKA, per germline (reference sequence). The CDR3 spells CSAIQGMYGYTF. CDR3 coding DNA: TGCAGTGCTATTCAGGGAATGTATGGCTACACCTTC.

V gene TRBV29-1 combines with J gene TRBJ2-2; 10 bases line up with TRBD2. V dropped 3 bases and J dropped 0; count of bases not matched to a gene: 4. There are 16 residues in the CDR3. Germline-derived CDR1 and CDR2 are SQVTM and ANQGSEA. Written as DNA, the CDR3 is TGCAGCGTTGATTCTAGCGGGAGTTCGAACACCGGGGAGCTGTTTTTT. This encodes CSVDSSGSSNTGELFF.

This clonotype was recorded many times. CDR3 nucleotides: TGTGCCAGCAGCACTCCTACAACAGTGTACGAGCAGTACTTC. It yields the protein CASSTPTTVYEQYF. The chain carries TRBV13 and TRBJ2-7; D ambiguous. The CDR3 has 14 residues. V lost 5 bases and J lost 4, with 15 bases in between. Germline lookup yields CDR1 PRHDT and CDR2 FYEKMQ (reference sequence).

The gene calls are TRBV28 and TRBJ1-1; the D is unclear. The CDR3 spans 15 residues. Deletions cut 1 base from V and 6 bases from J, with 15 bases between. In germline, CDR1 is MDHEN, CDR2 SYDVKM. CDR3 loop: CASSLSLGSGAEAFF. As DNA, the CDR3 is TGTGCCAGCAGTTTATCGTTGGGAAGTGGGGCTGAAGCTTTCTTT.

This clonotype was seen many times. V and J are TRBV28 and TRBJ2-3; 9 positions agree with TRBD2. Germline lookup yields CDR1 MDHEN and CDR2 SYDVKM. V shed 3 bases, J shed 2 bases, and the junction held 3 bases outside the gene matches. This CDR3 comprises 15 residues. CDR3 in amino acids: CASSLTSGDTDTQYF. The CDR3 nucleotides are TGTGCCAGCAGTTTGACTAGCGGAGACACAGATACGCAGTATTTT.

With regard to this clonotype: One base away lies a much larger clone, so this may be a sequencing read error. The chain uses TRBV28 and TRBJ2-7, with 13 positions matching TRBD2. Germline V gene sequence: CDR1 MDHEN, CDR2 SYDVKM. The CDR3 spans 17 residues. CDR3 protein: CASSLVIGLAGEDEKYF. The CDR3 DNA sequence: TGTGCCAGCAGCTTAGTAATAGGACTAGCGGGAGAGGACGAGAAGTACTTC.

This clonotype showed up many times. The J gene is TRBJ2-7, the V gene TRBV29-1, with D unclear. V was cut by 6 bases and J by 0 bases, with 12 bases left in between. The germline V gene has CDR1 SQVTM and CDR2 ANQGSEA. The CDR3 length is 13 residues. The CDR3 DNA reads as TGCAGCGTACGAGCACCAGGCTCCTACGAGCAGTACTTC. Protein sequence: CSVRAPGSYEQYF.

In this sample, this clonotype turned up a few times. This sequence joins TRBV18 and TRBJ2-3; 9 bases match TRBD2. Unmatched junction bases numbered 12, after V lost 6 bases and J lost 2 bases. From germline, CDR1 is KGHSH and CDR2 LQKENI. This CDR3 contains 17 residues. The CDR3 bases are TGTGCCAGCTCGCAACCACCGGCTAGCGGGGACACAGATACGCAGTATTTT. Translated: CASSQPPASGDTDTQYF.

The sample holds many counts of this clonotype. The rearrangement joins TRBV4-3 to TRBJ2-1; 10 nucleotides line up with TRBD2. Germline V gives CDR1 LGHNA, CDR2 YSLEER. Trimming took 1 base from V and 4 from J; bases not matched to a gene: 16. This CDR3 comprises 20 residues. The CDR3 region is CASSQGNLSPRTSGYNEQFF. CDR3 nucleotide sequence: TGCGCCAGCAGCCAAGGAAACCTTTCCCCGCGGACTAGCGGTTACAATGAGCAGTTCTTC.

The chain links TRBV30 to TRBJ2-5, with 7 bases identical to TRBD2. The length of the CDR3 is 16 residues. Germline assignment: CDR1 GTSNPN and CDR2 SVGIG (reference sequence). With V trimmed by 0 bases and J by 5 bases, 12 bases remained unmatched. The CDR3 spells CAWSVGGSIFRETQYF. CDR3 coding DNA: TGTGCCTGGAGTGTAGGCGGGAGTATATTCCGGGAGACCCAGTACTTC.

This clonotype was observed at least ten times. V usage is TRBV12-3 or TRBV12-4 and J usage is TRBJ1-5, with D uncertain. Trimming shortened V by 8 bases and J by 2 bases, and 7 bases separated the two germline ends. CDR3 size: 12 residues. The CDR3 nucleotides read TGTGCCAGCCGACGGGGCAATCAGCCCCAGCATTTT. This sequence encodes CASRRGNQPQHF.

The chain is built from TRBV28 and TRBJ1-6; D gene uncertain. The V gene's germline CDR1 is MDHEN and CDR2 SYDVKM. V gave up 5 bases and J gave up 16 bases, with 18 bases separating them. This CDR3 spans 13 amino acids. The CDR3 loop is CASSQHLFLQLHF. CDR3 DNA: TGTGCCAGCAGTCAGCATCTCTTTCTGCAACTCCACTTT.

This clonotype has a count of ten or more. The chain carries TRBV5-1 and TRBJ2-1; D is ambiguous. Germline V CDR1 and CDR2: SGHRS, YFSETQ. This CDR3 contains 12 residues. V lost 5 bases and J 6 bases, leaving 9 bases between the germline ends. This chain's CDR3 is CASRGCCNEQFF. In DNA form, the CDR3 reads TGCGCCAGCAGGGGCTGTTGCAATGAGCAGTTCTTC.

This clonotype was found many times. This chain links TRBV20-1 with TRBJ2-1; D might be TRBD2 (6 bases). Looked up from germline, CDR1 is DFQATT and CDR2 is SNEGSKA (reference sequence). V lost 2 bases, J lost 6 bases, and 11 bases lay in between. The CDR3 sequence is 13 residues long. CDR3 region: CSARTGDLNEQFF. Here the CDR3 DNA reads TGCAGTGCTAGAACGGGGGACCTCAATGAGCAGTTCTTC.

This clonotype was seen at least ten times. The chain couples TRBV12-5 to TRBJ1-1, with D perhaps matching TRBD1 (6 bases). The V and J ends lost 1 base and 1 base respectively, with 13 bases between them. From germline, CDR1 is LGHNT and CDR2 FRNRAP. The CDR3 covers 16 residues. The DNA for the CDR3 is TGTGCTAGTGGTTTGGGGGGGGGCAGGCCGAACACTGAAGCTTTCTTT. Protein: CASGLGGGRPNTEAFF.

Comment on this clonotype: This sequence may be a read error, since a much larger clone differs from it by one base. This chain uses TRBV7-9 with TRBJ1-4; D is unclear. Germline loops: CDR1 SEHNR, CDR2 FQNEAQ (reference sequence). The CDR3 is 16 residues long. This CDR3 is CDSRHPARVKNEKLFF. As DNA, the CDR3 is TGTGACAGCAGACACCCCGCGCGAGTTAAAAATGAAAAACTGTTTTTT.

This clonotype was detected many times. The genes are TRBV4-2 and TRBJ1-2; D is perhaps TRBD1 (5 bases). The germline gives CDR1 LGHNA, CDR2 YNFKEQ. Trimming stripped 1 base from V and 6 bases from J, with 12 bases between. The CDR3 has 14 amino acids. The CDR3 DNA is TGTGCCAGCAGCCAAGGAGTCCAGGGCGATGGCTACACCTTC. Translating it yields CASSQGVQGDGYTF.

This clonotype was picked up many times. The chain has TRBV28 and TRBJ1-2; D not certain. Germline-derived CDR1 and CDR2 are MDHEN and SYDVKM. Between the trimmed V and J ends, which lost 5 bases and 0 bases, there was a span of 13 bases. The CDR3 is 15 amino acids. DNA for the CDR3: TGTGCCAGCAGTCCGTCCACGGAAACTAACTATGGCTACACCTTC. Amino acids: CASSPSTETNYGYTF.

The chain employs TRBV9 and TRBJ2-3; 10 bases are a match to TRBD2. The J segment lost 2 bases and the V segment lost 6 bases, leaving 6 bases of the junction unmatched. This CDR3 is built from 15 residues. Germline V gene data show CDR1 as SGDLS and CDR2 as YYNGEE. The CDR3 loop reads CASTSSGRPTDTQYF. The CDR3 DNA reads as TGTGCCAGCACCAGTAGCGGGAGGCCCACAGATACGCAGTATTTT.